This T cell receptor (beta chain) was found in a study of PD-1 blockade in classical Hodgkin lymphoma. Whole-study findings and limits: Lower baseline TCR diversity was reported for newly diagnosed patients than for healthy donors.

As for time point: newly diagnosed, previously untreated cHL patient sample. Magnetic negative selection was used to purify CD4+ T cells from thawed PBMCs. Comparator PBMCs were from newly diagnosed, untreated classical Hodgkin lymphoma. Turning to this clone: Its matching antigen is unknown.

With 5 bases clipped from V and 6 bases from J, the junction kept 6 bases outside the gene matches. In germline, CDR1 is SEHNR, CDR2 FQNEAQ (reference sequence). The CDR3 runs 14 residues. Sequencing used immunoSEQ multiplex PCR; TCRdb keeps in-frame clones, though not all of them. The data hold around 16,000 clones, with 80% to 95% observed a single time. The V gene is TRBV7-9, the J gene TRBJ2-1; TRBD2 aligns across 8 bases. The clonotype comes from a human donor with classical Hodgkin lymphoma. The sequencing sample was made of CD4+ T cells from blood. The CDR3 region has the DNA TGTGCCAGCAGCGCCGACGGGGGGGGCAATGAGCAGTTCTTC. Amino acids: CASSADGGGNEQFF.